The TCR beta chain described here comes from a study of T cell responses to AZD1222 COVID-19 vaccine. Study-level results: Repertoires were obtained solely post-peak T cell response. Targeting of unmutated variant regions was reportedly seen in nearly half of spike-specific TCRs.

With respect to this clone: Its antigen remains unidentified.

The CDR3 has 16 amino acids. The V and J ends lost 6 bases and 3 bases respectively, with 17 bases between them. Germline assignment: CDR1 MGHRA and CDR2 YSYEKL. Using immunoSEQ multiplex PCR, the repertoire was profiled, and TCRdb retains in-frame clones only, with some absent. The sample consists of 110,000 to 150,000 clones, approximately 92% of them appearing once. This specimen was peripheral blood, taken 28 days after the second AZD1222 dose. This chain uses TRBV4-1 with TRBJ2-2; D is possibly TRBD1 (5 bases). The origin of this receptor is an adult who received the AZD1222 COVID-19 vaccine. CDR3 in amino acids: CASSPTAGLHTGELFF. CDR3 nucleotide sequence: TGCGCCAGCAGTCCAACGGCAGGGTTGCACACCGGGGAGCTGTTTTTT.